This TCR beta chain was sequenced during a study of cytomegalovirus exposure and HLA in healthy donors. Study-level findings and limits: The authors later found most CMV-associated TCR beta chains appeared HLA-restricted.

Details on this clone: Its antigen remains unknown.

Germline CDR1 is MNHNS and CDR2 is SASEGT. V dropped 1 base and J dropped 8; count of bases not matched to a gene: 10. CDR3 length: 15 residues. The primer mix had 60 Vbeta and 13 Jbeta primers. TCRdb's table, derived via immunoSEQ multiplex PCR, lists solely in-frame clones and lacks some. The sample holds roughly 200,000 clones, around 80% seen once. This rearrangement joins TRBV6-1 to TRBJ1-2, with 7 bases aligning to TRBD1. Sample: PBMCs. This receptor was taken from a man aged 45-60 years in good health and CMV-seronegative. The CDR3 protein is CASSEGTGYGGGYTF. CDR3 DNA sequence: TGTGCCAGCAGTGAAGGGACAGGCTACGGAGGGGGCTACACCTTC.